The sequence of this T cell receptor (beta chain) was determined in a study of molecular identifiers for immune sequencing clone quantification. Concerning this clonotype: Its antigen is undetermined. Possible read error: a much larger clone is one base away.

Via MiXCR, TCRdb re-called the PCR reads, giving one row per CDR3 protein. The sample lists under 650,000 distinct CDR3 sequences, roughly 21% occurring once. Study-level results: Molecules of identical TCR sharing a barcode could underestimate highly expanded clone sizes.

The CDR3 length is 14 residues. The germline CDR1 and CDR2 sequences are MGHRA and YSYEKL. Sequenced material: naive CD8+ T cells from blood, with Jurkat cell RNA spiked in. Subset meaning: FACS-sorted CD8+CD4-CCR7+CD45RA+ naive T cells. The V gene is TRBV4-1, the J gene TRBJ2-7; 7 nucleotides align to TRBD1. The source of this sequence is a human donor in good health. Some libraries in this study had Jurkat cell RNA spiked in. CDR3 DNA: TGCGCCGGCAGCCAGTCAGGGGGTTCCTACGAGCAGTACTTC. Translated, it gives CAGSQSGGSYEQYF.